The 29 T cell receptor beta chains in this list originate from one sample, sequenced in a study of T cell repertoires in Merkel cell carcinoma. Method: immunoSEQ multiplex PCR; TCRdb's copy keeps in-frame clones and lacks some. The sample carries 12,000 to 15,000 clones, under 85% recorded once. The material sequenced was tumor tissue. These receptors originate from an adult with Merkel cell carcinoma.

The chain uses TRBV29-1 and TRBJ1-1; no firm D call. Germline CDR1 reads SQVTM; CDR2 reads ANQGSEA. Trimming took off 5 bases at V and 5 bases at J, with 9 bases between the two ends. This CDR3 has 11 amino acids. The DNA for the CDR3 is TGCAGCGTTTCGGATGGAACTGAAGCTTTCTTT. This gives the protein CSVSDGTEAFF.

This chain connects TRBV7-8 to TRBJ2-2; D uncertain. The ends were cut back, 1 base at V and 3 bases at J, with 12 bases in the middle. The V gene's germline CDR1 is SGHVS and CDR2 FQNEAQ. The CDR3 covers 16 residues. The CDR3 reads CASSLVGLTDTGELFF. CDR3 bases: TGTGCCAGCAGCTTAGTTGGCCTAACGGACACCGGGGAGCTGTTTTTT.

This clone was counted between two and nine times. The rearrangement joins TRBV6-1 to TRBJ1-5, with a tentative D call TRBD1 (5 bases). This CDR3 is 16 amino acids long. In germline, CDR1 is MNHNS, CDR2 SASEGT. V was trimmed by 1 base and J by 3 bases, leaving 13 bases between them. Written as DNA, the CDR3 is TGTGCCAGCAGTGAAGGGACGAGGGGAGTCAATCAGCCCCAGCATTTT. Translation gives CASSEGTRGVNQPQHF.

The CDR3 loop is CASSVGGTFQETQYF. The DNA of the CDR3 is TGTGCCAGCAGCGTAGGGGGGACTTTCCAAGAGACCCAGTACTTC. V and J are TRBV9 and TRBJ2-5; D is possibly TRBD2 (6 bases). Deletions cut 0 bases from V and 1 base from J, with 10 bases between. Germline V lookup: CDR1 SGDLS, CDR2 YYNGEE. The CDR3 extends over 15 amino acids. Full variable domain (rest looked up from reference TRBV9 and TRBJ2-5): DSGVTQTPKHLITATGQRVTLRCSPRSGDLSVYWYQQSLDQGLQFLIQYYNGEERAKGNILERFSAQQFPDLHSELNLSSLELGDSALYFCASSVGGTFQETQYFGPGTRLLVL.

V gene TRBV19 combines with J gene TRBJ2-7; 8 positions match TRBD1. CDR3 length: 15 amino acids. J gave up 1 base and V 3 bases, and 5 bases lay outside the gene matches. Germline-derived CDR1 and CDR2 are LNHDA and SQIVND (reference sequence). In DNA form, the CDR3 reads TGTGCCAGTAGTATCTTTGGACAGGGTTCCTACGAGCAGTACTTC. Residues: CASSIFGQGSYEQYF.

The chain is built from TRBV7-2 and TRBJ2-7; the match to TRBD2 covers 13 bases. Germline V gene sequence: CDR1 SGHTA, CDR2 FQGNSA. CDR3 length: 16 residues. The V segment lost 1 base and the J segment 2 bases; nucleotides outside the gene matches: 2. The DNA of the CDR3 is TGTGCCAGCAGCTTAGGGGGACTAGCGGGAACCTACGAGCAGTACTTC. It specifies CASSLGGLAGTYEQYF.

The chain uses TRBV7-2 and TRBJ1-1, with 7 bases fitting TRBD1. J was trimmed by 8 bases and V by 4 bases; bases with no gene match: 10. This CDR3 has 14 amino acids. From germline, CDR1 is SGHTA and CDR2 FQGNSA. CDR3 nucleotide sequence: TGTGCCAGCAGCTGGGGGACAGCAAGGGGAGAAGCTTTCTTT. It specifies CASSWGTARGEAFF. Using reference TRBV7-2 and TRBJ1-1 for the parts outside the CDR3, the full variable domain is GAGVSQSPSNKVTEKGKDVELRCDPISGHTALYWYRQSLGQGLEFLIYFQGNSAPDKSGLPSDRFSAERTGGSVSTLTIQRTQQEDSAVYLCASSWGTARGEAFFGQGTRLTVV.

This rearrangement joins TRBV2 to TRBJ1-5; perhaps TRBD1 as D (5 bases). The V gene's germline CDR1 is SNHLY and CDR2 FYNNEI. V was pared by 1 base and J by 7 bases, with 11 bases between. The CDR3 has 14 amino acids. CDR3 sequence reads: CASSEVAGEQPQHF. CDR3 DNA sequence: TGTGCCAGCAGTGAAGTGGCGGGGGAACAGCCCCAGCATTTT.

By share of the sample, this clone is large. This rearrangement joins TRBV18 to TRBJ2-1; possibly TRBD1 for D (6 bases). The length of the CDR3 is 14 residues. Deletions cut 3 bases from V and 4 bases from J, with 10 bases between. CDR1 and CDR2 (germline): KGHSH, LQKENI. The CDR3 loop reads CASSPQGYYNEQFF. CDR3 in DNA: TGTGCCAGCTCACCCCAGGGGTATTACAATGAGCAGTTCTTC.

V and J are TRBV5-6 and TRBJ1-2; D remains ambiguous. The CDR3 runs to 18 residues. Germline values: CDR1 SGHDT, CDR2 YYEEEE. The V end was cut by 3 bases, the J end by 7 bases, with 28 bases between. The CDR3 nucleotides are TGTGCCAGCAGCTCCCCCCCGGGAGAGAGCCGCTCTATAGGTGGCTACACCTTC. Amino acid sequence: CASSSPPGESRSIGGYTF.

This clone has only a few counts. This CDR3 reads CASKAPAGATYEQYF. CDR3 coding DNA: TGTGCCAGCAAAGCCCCAGCGGGAGCGACCTACGAGCAGTACTTC. This chain links TRBV2 with TRBJ2-7; TRBD2 matches at 8 bases. CDR3 length: 15 residues. The ends lost 7 bases at V and 2 bases at J; junction bases unmatched: 10. CDR1 SNHLY and CDR2 FYNNEI come from the germline V gene.

The chain carries TRBV4-3 and TRBJ2-2; the D is unclear. The CDR3 has 15 amino acids. Germline V gene lookup returns CDR1 LGHNA and CDR2 YSLEER. V lost 0 bases and J 3 bases, leaving 8 bases between the germline ends. CDR3 in DNA: TGCGCCAGCAGCCAAGATACAGCCTACACCGGGGAGCTGTTTTTT. This encodes CASSQDTAYTGELFF.

This chain links TRBV6-2 or TRBV6-3 with TRBJ2-1, with 14 bases lining up with TRBD2. There are 14 residues in the CDR3. Germline assignment: CDR1 MNHEY and CDR2 SVGEGT. V lost 5 bases, J lost 10 bases, and 4 bases stayed unmatched. CDR3 amino acids: CASSRLAGGREQFF. In nucleotides, the CDR3 is TGTGCCAGCAGTCGACTAGCGGGGGGGCGGGAGCAGTTCTTC.

The chain joins TRBV7-9 to TRBJ2-1; 7 nucleotides align to TRBD1. Per the germline V gene, CDR1 is SEHNR and CDR2 is FQNEAQ (reference sequence). CDR3 length: 12 amino acids. With 4 bases clipped from V and 8 bases from J, the junction kept 2 bases outside the gene matches. The chain's CDR3 is CASSSGQDEQFF. CDR3 nucleotide sequence: TGTGCCAGCAGCTCCGGACAGGATGAGCAGTTCTTC.

The V call is TRBV6-5, the J call TRBJ2-3; D not resolved. CDR3 size: 15 residues. CDR1 is MNHEY and CDR2 is SVGAGI in the germline V gene. Trimming took off 3 bases at V and 2 bases at J, with 12 bases between the two ends. CDR3 protein: CASSYLHGPTDTQYF. The DNA of the CDR3 is TGTGCCAGCAGTTATCTCCATGGCCCCACAGATACGCAGTATTTT.

This clone has a single count. This chain joins TRBV9 and TRBJ2-1; tentatively, D is TRBD2 (6 bases). The V gene's germline CDR1 is SGDLS and CDR2 YYNGEE. The CDR3 loop spans 15 amino acids. The V and J ends lost 2 bases and 0 bases respectively, with 9 bases between them. The DNA of the CDR3 is TGTGCCAGCAGCGTCTCCGGGAGCTCCTACAATGAGCAGTTCTTC. This encodes CASSVSGSSYNEQFF.

J is TRBJ2-2 and V is TRBV9, with TRBD1 matching 9 bases. The V segment lost 2 bases and the J segment 3 bases; nucleotides outside the gene matches: 5. CDR1 and CDR2 from the germline V gene are SGDLS and YYNGEE. The CDR3 consists of 16 residues. The CDR3 DNA reads as TGTGCCAGCAGCGTCTCGGGACAGGGTTACACCGGGGAGCTGTTTTTT. Protein: CASSVSGQGYTGELFF.

This chain links TRBV5-1 with TRBJ1-6; D may be TRBD1 (6 bases). CDR1 is SGHRS and CDR2 is YFSETQ in the germline V gene. The ends were cut back, 1 base at V and 7 bases at J, with 9 bases in the middle. The CDR3 totals 14 residues. CDR3 loop: CASSLQGLNSPLHF. The CDR3 DNA follows: TGCGCCAGCAGCTTGCAGGGGCTGAATTCACCCCTCCACTTT.

Relative to its sample, this clone is medium-sized (0.01 to 0.1%). The chain employs TRBV7-2 and TRBJ1-5; perhaps TRBD1 as D (5 bases). Trimming left V 5 bases short and J 7 bases short, with 21 bases between. CDR3 size: 16 residues. Germline assignment: CDR1 SGHTA and CDR2 FQGNSA. For the CDR3, the DNA is TGTGCCAGCAGCCAAAACGGGATGGGGCTGGGGCAGCCCCAGCATTTT. It is translated as CASSQNGMGLGQPQHF.

The sample holds one count of this clone. This chain uses TRBV5-8 with TRBJ2-1, with a tentative D call TRBD2 (6 bases). This CDR3 is 13 amino acids long. Germline loops: CDR1 SGHTS, CDR2 YDEGEE. V was cut by 4 bases and J by 3 bases, with 8 bases left in between. The CDR3 is CASSRTNYNEQFF. CDR3 coding DNA: TGTGCCAGCAGCCGGACTAACTACAATGAGCAGTTCTTC.

This chain connects TRBV5-5 to TRBJ1-2; no definite D call. The germline V gene encodes CDR1 SGHKS and CDR2 YYEKEE (reference sequence). This CDR3 is 15 amino acids long. The V and J ends lost 0 bases and 0 bases respectively, with 9 bases between them. The CDR3 region has the DNA TGTGCCAGCAGCTTGGCAGGCCGAACTAACTATGGCTACACCTTC. It translates to CASSLAGRTNYGYTF.

The CDR3 sequence is CASSYQETQYF. In DNA, the CDR3 is TGTGCCAGCAGCTACCAAGAGACCCAGTACTTC. V usage is TRBV2 and J usage is TRBJ2-5; D call uncertain. Per the germline V gene, CDR1 is SNHLY and CDR2 is FYNNEI. The CDR3 length is 11 residues. The V and J ends lost 6 bases and 0 bases respectively, with 2 bases between them.

This chain uses TRBV5-6 with TRBJ2-7; a weak D match, TRBD1 (5 bases). V lost 0 bases and J 5 bases, leaving 15 bases between the germline ends. The length of the CDR3 is 15 residues. The germline V gene has CDR1 SGHDT and CDR2 YYEEEE. CDR3 nucleotides: TGTGCCAGCAGCTTGGCCATGGGGCTGGGTAACGAGCAGTACTTC. This gives the protein CASSLAMGLGNEQYF.

This chain uses TRBV28 with TRBJ1-2, with D perhaps TRBD1 (5 bases). The CDR3 spans 13 residues. Germline CDR1 reads MDHEN; CDR2 reads SYDVKM. Trimming pared 2 bases from V and 9 bases from J, leaving 13 bases between. The CDR3 DNA sequence: TGTGCCAGCAGTTTAAGGGCGGGGGTTAGCTACACCTTC. Translated, it gives CASSLRAGVSYTF.

This chain joins TRBV11-3 and TRBJ1-1, with TRBD1 as a possible D gene (5 bases). The CDR3 is 16 amino acids. Looked up from germline, CDR1 is SGHNT and CDR2 is YENEEA. Trimming took 0 bases from V and 5 from J, leaving 16 bases between them. Here the CDR3 DNA reads TGTGCCAGCAGCTTAGATCCCACAGGCGAGGGGACTGAAGCTTTCTTT. Amino acids: CASSLDPTGEGTEAFF.

The V gene is TRBV11-3, the J gene TRBJ2-5; tentative D call: TRBD1 (6 bases). The germline V and J ends were trimmed by 5 bases and 2 bases, with 21 bases remaining between them. Germline assignment: CDR1 SGHNT and CDR2 YENEEA. This CDR3 contains 17 residues. The CDR3 region is CASSPYPHRDKQETQYF. CDR3 DNA: TGTGCCAGCAGCCCCTACCCTCACCGGGACAAACAAGAGACCCAGTACTTC.

The rearrangement joins TRBV10-3 to TRBJ1-2; D perhaps matches TRBD1 (5 bases). CDR1 and CDR2 from the germline V gene are ENHRY and SYGVKD. This CDR3 has 14 amino acids. V gave up 0 bases and J gave up 3 bases, with 8 bases separating them. The CDR3 here is CAISESGGHYGYTF. The CDR3 DNA reads TGTGCCATCAGTGAGTCGGGGGGTCACTATGGCTACACCTTC.

V usage is TRBV9 and J usage is TRBJ1-2, with TRBD1 as a possible D gene (6 bases). From germline, CDR1 is SGDLS and CDR2 YYNGEE. V was cut by 5 bases and J by 8 bases, with 13 bases left in between. The CDR3 loop spans 12 amino acids. This CDR3 is CASSPVRGGYTF. As DNA, the CDR3 is TGTGCCAGCAGTCCTGTTAGGGGGGGCTACACCTTC.

The V and J genes are TRBV2 and TRBJ1-6; 8 nucleotides match TRBD1. The CDR3 spans 15 residues. The V gene end was trimmed by 6 bases and the J gene end by 5 bases; junction bases not matched to a gene: 6. From germline, CDR1 is SNHLY and CDR2 FYNNEI. CDR3 DNA: TGTGCCAGCAGAGCCGACAGGGGTGATAATTCACCCCTCCACTTT. Its translation is CASRADRGDNSPLHF.